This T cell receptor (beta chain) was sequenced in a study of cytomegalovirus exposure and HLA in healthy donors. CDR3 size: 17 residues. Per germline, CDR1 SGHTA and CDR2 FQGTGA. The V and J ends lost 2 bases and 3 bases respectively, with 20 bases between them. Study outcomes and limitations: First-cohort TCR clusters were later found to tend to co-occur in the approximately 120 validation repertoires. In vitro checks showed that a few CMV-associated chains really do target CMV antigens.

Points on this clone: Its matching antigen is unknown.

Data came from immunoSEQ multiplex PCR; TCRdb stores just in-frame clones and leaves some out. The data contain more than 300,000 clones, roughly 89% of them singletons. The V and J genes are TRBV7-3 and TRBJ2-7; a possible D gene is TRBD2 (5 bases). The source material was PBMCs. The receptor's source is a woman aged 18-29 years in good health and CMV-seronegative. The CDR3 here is CASSLHGETGSLYEQYF. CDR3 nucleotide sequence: TGTGCCAGCAGCTTACACGGGGAAACGGGTTCACTCTACGAGCAGTACTTC. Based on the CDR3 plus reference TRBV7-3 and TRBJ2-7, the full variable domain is GAGVSQTPSNKVTEKGKYVELRCDPISGHTALYWYRQSLGQGPEFLIYFQGTGAADDSGLPNDRFFAVRPEGSVSTLKIQRTERGDSAVYLCASSLHGETGSLYEQYFGPGTRLTVT.